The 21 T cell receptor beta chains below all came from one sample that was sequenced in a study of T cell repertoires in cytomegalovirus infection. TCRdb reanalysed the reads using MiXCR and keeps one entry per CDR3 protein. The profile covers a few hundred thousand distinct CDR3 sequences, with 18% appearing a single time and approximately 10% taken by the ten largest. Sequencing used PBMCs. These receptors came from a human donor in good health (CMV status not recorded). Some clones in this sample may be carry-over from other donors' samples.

The CDR3 region has the DNA TGCAGCGTTCCCGTGAGAGGGTTCGGTGAAAAACTGTTTTTT. It codes for CSVPVRGFGEKLFF. This chain links TRBV29-1 with TRBJ1-4, with D unclear. The CDR3 loop spans 14 amino acids. V was cut by 5 bases and J by 7 bases, with 17 bases left in between. In germline, CDR1 is SQVTM, CDR2 ANQGSEA.

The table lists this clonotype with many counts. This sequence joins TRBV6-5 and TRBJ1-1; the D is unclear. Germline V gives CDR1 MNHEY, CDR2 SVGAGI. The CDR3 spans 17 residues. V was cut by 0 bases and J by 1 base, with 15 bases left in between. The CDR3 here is CASSYSYGFEPNTEAFF. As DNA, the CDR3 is TGTGCCAGCAGTTACTCGTACGGCTTTGAACCGAACACTGAAGCTTTCTTT.

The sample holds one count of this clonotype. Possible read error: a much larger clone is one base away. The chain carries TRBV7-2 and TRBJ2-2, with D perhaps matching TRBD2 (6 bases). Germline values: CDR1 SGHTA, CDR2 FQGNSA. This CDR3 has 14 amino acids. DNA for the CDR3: TGTGCCAGCAAGAAGGCAGGGAACACCGGGGAGGTGTTTTTT. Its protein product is CASKKAGNTGEVFF.

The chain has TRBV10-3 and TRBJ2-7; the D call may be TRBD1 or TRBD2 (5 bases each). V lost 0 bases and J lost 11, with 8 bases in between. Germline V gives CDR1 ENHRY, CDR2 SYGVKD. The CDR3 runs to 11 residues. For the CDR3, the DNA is TGTGCCATCAGTGAGTCAGGGACGGAGTACTTC. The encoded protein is CAISESGTEYF.

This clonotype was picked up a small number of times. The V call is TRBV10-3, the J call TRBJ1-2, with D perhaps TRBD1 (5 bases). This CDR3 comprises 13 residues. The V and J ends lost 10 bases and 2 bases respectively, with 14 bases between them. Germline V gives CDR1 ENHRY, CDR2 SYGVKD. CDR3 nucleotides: TGTGCCACCGCGCAGGGTATAAACTATGGCTACACCTTC. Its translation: CATAQGINYGYTF.

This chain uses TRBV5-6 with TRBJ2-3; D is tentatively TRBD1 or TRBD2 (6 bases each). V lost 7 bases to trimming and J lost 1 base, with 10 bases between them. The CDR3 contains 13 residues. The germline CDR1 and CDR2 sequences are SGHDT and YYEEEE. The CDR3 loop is CASGRGRTDTQYF. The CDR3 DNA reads TGTGCCAGCGGTCGGGGGCGCACAGATACGCAGTATTTT. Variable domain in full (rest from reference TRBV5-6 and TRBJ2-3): DAGVTQSPTHLIKTRGQQVTLRCSPKSGHDTVSWYQQALGQGPQFIFQYYEEEERQRGNFPDRFSGHQFPNYSSELNVNALLLGDSALYLCASGRGRTDTQYFGPGTRLTVL.

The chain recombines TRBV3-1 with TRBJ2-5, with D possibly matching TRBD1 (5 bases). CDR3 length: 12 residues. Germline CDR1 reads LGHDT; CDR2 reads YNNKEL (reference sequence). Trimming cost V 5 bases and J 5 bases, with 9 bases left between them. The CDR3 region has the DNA TGTGCCAGCAGCGATTGGGGCGAGACCCAGTACTTC. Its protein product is CASSDWGETQYF.

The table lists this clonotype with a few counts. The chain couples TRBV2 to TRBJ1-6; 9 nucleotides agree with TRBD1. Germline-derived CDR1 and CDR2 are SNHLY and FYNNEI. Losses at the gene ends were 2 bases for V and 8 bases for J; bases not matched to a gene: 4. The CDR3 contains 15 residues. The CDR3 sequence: CASSERTGVYSPLHF. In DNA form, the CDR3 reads TGTGCCAGCAGTGAAAGGACAGGGGTGTATTCACCCCTCCACTTT.

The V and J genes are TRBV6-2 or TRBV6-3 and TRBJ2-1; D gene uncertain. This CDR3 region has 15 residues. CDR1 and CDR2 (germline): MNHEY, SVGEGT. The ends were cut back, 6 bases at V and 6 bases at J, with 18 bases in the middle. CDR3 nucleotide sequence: TGTGCCAGCAGGCGCGTCGGGCCTTACACCAATGAGCAGTTCTTC. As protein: CASRRVGPYTNEQFF.

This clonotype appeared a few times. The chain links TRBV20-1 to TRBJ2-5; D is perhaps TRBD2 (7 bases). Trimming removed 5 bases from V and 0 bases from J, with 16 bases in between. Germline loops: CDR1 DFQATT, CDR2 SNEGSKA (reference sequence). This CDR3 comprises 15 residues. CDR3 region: CSAGGGGAHQETQYF. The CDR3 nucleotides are TGCAGTGCTGGAGGGGGGGGGGCGCACCAAGAGACCCAGTACTTC.

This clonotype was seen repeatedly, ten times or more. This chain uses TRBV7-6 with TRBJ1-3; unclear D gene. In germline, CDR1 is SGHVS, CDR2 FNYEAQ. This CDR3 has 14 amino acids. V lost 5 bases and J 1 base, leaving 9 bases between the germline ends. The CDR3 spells CASSPKASGNTIYF. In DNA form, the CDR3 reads TGTGCCAGCAGCCCCAAAGCTTCTGGAAACACCATATATTTT.

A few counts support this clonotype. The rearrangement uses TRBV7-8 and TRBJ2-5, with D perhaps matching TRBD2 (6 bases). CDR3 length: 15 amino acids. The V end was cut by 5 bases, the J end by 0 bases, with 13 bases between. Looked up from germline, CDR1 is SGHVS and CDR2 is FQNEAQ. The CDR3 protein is CASSPTWEDQETQYF. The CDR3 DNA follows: TGTGCCAGCAGCCCTACGTGGGAGGACCAAGAGACCCAGTACTTC.

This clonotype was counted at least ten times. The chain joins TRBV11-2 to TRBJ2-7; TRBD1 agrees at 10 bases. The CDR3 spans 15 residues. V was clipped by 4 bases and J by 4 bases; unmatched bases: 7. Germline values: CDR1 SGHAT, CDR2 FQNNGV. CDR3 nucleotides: TGTGCCAGCAGCTGGCGGACAGGGGGATTTTACGAGCAGTACTTC. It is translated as CASSWRTGGFYEQYF.

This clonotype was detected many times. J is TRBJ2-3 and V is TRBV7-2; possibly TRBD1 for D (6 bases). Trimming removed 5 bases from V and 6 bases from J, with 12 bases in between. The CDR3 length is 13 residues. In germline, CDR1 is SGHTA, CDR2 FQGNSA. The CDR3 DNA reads TGTGCCAGCAGCCAACAGGGTCAGGATACGCAGTATTTT. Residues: CASSQQGQDTQYF.

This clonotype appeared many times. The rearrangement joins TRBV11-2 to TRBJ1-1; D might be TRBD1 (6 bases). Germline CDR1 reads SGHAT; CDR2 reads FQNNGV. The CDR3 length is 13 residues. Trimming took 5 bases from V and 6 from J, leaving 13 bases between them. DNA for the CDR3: TGTGCCAGCAGCATTCAGGGGATCGCTGAAGCTTTCTTT. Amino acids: CASSIQGIAEAFF.

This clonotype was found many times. This CDR3 reads CASSLAADTQYF. In nucleotides, the CDR3 is TGTGCCAGCAGCTTAGCGGCAGATACGCAGTATTTT. The chain employs TRBV7-2 and TRBJ2-3; no definite D call. This CDR3 contains 12 residues. CDR1 is SGHTA, CDR2 FQGNSA, per germline. The V gene lost 0 bases and the J gene lost 4 bases, with 2 bases spanning the gap.

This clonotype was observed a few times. CDR3: CASSVNRVIGGYTF. In DNA form, the CDR3 reads TGTGCCAGCAGCGTAAACAGGGTTATAGGTGGCTACACCTTC. This chain links TRBV9 with TRBJ1-2; maybe TRBD1 (6 bases). Germline V gene sequence: CDR1 SGDLS, CDR2 YYNGEE. Trimming shortened V by 1 base and J by 7 bases, and 14 bases separated the two germline ends. This CDR3 is 14 amino acids long. Full variable domain (missing parts from reference TRBV9 and TRBJ1-2): DSGVTQTPKHLITATGQRVTLRCSPRSGDLSVYWYQQSLDQGLQFLIQYYNGEERAKGNILERFSAQQFPDLHSELNLSSLELGDSALYFCASSVNRVIGGYTFGSGTRLTVV.

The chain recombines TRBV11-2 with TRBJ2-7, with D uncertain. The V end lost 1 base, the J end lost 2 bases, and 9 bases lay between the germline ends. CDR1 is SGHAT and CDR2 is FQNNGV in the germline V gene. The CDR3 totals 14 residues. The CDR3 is CASSLARKPYEQYF. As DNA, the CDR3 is TGTGCCAGCAGCTTAGCGAGGAAGCCCTACGAGCAGTACTTC.

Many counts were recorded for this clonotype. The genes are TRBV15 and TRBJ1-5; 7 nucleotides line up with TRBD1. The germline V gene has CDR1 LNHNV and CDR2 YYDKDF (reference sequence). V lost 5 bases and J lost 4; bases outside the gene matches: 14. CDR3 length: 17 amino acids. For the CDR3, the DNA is TGTGCCACCAGCGCCCTAGGACAGGAATTAGGGAATCAGCCCCAGCATTTT. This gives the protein CATSALGQELGNQPQHF.

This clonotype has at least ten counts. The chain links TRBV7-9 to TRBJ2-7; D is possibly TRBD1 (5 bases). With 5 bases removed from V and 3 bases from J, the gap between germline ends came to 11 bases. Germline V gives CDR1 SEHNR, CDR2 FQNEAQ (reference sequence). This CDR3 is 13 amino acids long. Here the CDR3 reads CASSRQSHYEQYF. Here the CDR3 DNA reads TGTGCCAGCAGCAGACAGTCCCACTACGAGCAGTACTTC.

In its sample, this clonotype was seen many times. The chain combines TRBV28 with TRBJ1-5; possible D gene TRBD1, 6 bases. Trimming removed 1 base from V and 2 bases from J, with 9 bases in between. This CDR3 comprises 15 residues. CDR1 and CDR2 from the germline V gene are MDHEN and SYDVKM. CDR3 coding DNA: TGTGCCAGCAGTTTATTCGGACAGCGCAATCAGCCCCAGCATTTT. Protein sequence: CASSLFGQRNQPQHF.